The next 13 T cell receptor beta chains were all read from a single sample in a study of shared clonotypes between healthy human individuals. TCRdb's copy holds only in-frame clones and misses some; the assay was immunoSEQ multiplex PCR. Found here are hundreds of thousands of clones, approximately 95% of them singletons; the top ten hold approximately 0.06%. Sequencing input: naive CD4+ T cells sorted from blood. Subset in this sample: CD45RA+ positively selected. These receptors originate from a woman aged 25 to 39 in good health.

The chain is built from TRBV10-3 and TRBJ2-1, with D unresolved. The CDR3 runs 14 residues. Trimming stripped 2 bases from V and 3 bases from J, with 8 bases between. Germline V CDR1 and CDR2: ENHRY, SYGVKD. CDR3: CAISENANYNEQFF. CDR3 nucleotides: TGTGCCATCAGTGAGAACGCCAACTACAATGAGCAGTTCTTC.

The V and J genes are TRBV2 and TRBJ2-3, with 10 bases that match TRBD1. Trimming at V came to 6 bases and at J to 3 bases, leaving 6 bases not matched to a gene. Germline V gene lookup returns CDR1 SNHLY and CDR2 FYNNEI. This CDR3 is built from 15 residues. The CDR3 loop reads CASRGDRGVTDTQYF. CDR3 DNA: TGTGCCAGCAGGGGGGACAGGGGTGTTACAGATACGCAGTATTTT.

V is TRBV27 and J is TRBJ2-7; 9 nucleotides align to TRBD2. In germline, CDR1 is MNHEY, CDR2 SMNVEV (reference sequence). V trimming: 4 bases; J trimming: 3 bases; junction bases outside the gene matches: 16. The CDR3 extends over 18 amino acids. CDR3 nucleotide sequence: TGTGCCAGCAGTTCGTATAGACTAGCGGACTTGAAATTCTACGAGCAGTACTTC. The encoded protein is CASSSYRLADLKFYEQYF.

The V gene is TRBV5-4, the J gene TRBJ2-7; 9 nucleotides align to TRBD2. The trim removed 4 bases at V and 2 bases at J, leaving 7 bases unmatched. The V gene's germline CDR1 is SGHNT and CDR2 YYREEE (reference sequence). The CDR3 is 15 residues long. The DNA for the CDR3 is TGTGCCAGCAGCCCTGAGGGACTAGCAACCTACGAGCAGTACTTC. Translated: CASSPEGLATYEQYF.

Note on this clone: This sample also contains other DNA sequences that code for the same CDR3. The J gene is TRBJ2-1, the V gene TRBV5-1; possible D gene TRBD2, 6 bases. Germline V lookup: CDR1 SGHRS, CDR2 YFSETQ. This CDR3 contains 15 residues. V gave up 5 bases and J gave up 3 bases, with 15 bases separating them. For the CDR3, the DNA is TGCGCCAGCAGTTTTAGCGGAGGGGACTACAATGAGCAGTTCTTC. Translated, it gives CASSFSGGDYNEQFF.

This sequence joins TRBV2 and TRBJ2-3, with 7 bases fitting TRBD1. The trim removed 6 bases at V and 2 bases at J, leaving 11 bases unmatched. Per germline, CDR1 SNHLY and CDR2 FYNNEI. This CDR3 has 16 residues. The CDR3, as DNA: TGTGCCAGCAGCCTCCTCGGGACAGCTAACACAGATACGCAGTATTTT. Its protein is CASSLLGTANTDTQYF.

The chain combines TRBV11-1 with TRBJ1-5, with D hard to call. Trimming pared 3 bases from V and 5 bases from J, leaving 5 bases between. CDR3 length equals 12 residues. The germline gives CDR1 SGHAT, CDR2 FQDESV (reference sequence). The chain's CDR3 is CASSLGDQPQHF. CDR3 DNA sequence: TGTGCCAGCAGCTTGGGTGATCAGCCCCAGCATTTT.

CDR3 residues: CASTQGGSEHRLQYF. The CDR3, as DNA: TGTGCCAGCACTCAAGGGGGTTCCGAGCACCGTCTACAGTACTTC. J is TRBJ2-7 and V is TRBV28; maybe TRBD1 (6 bases). V gave up 7 bases and J gave up 10 bases, with 26 bases separating them. The CDR3 sequence is 15 residues long. Germline V gives CDR1 MDHEN, CDR2 SYDVKM.

The chain has TRBV7-3 and TRBJ2-1; D gene uncertain. Looked up from germline, CDR1 is SGHTA and CDR2 is FQGTGA. V lost 5 bases and J lost 7, with 12 bases in between. The CDR3 totals 13 residues. CDR3 sequence reads: CASSPMTVNEQFF. The CDR3 DNA follows: TGTGCCAGCAGCCCGATGACCGTTAATGAGCAGTTCTTC.

There are a few counts of this clone. The rearrangement joins TRBV10-1 to TRBJ2-7; 10 bases agree with TRBD1. Looked up from germline, CDR1 is WNHNN and CDR2 is SYGVQD (reference sequence). The CDR3 extends over 15 amino acids. J lost 2 bases, V lost 3 bases, and 4 bases had no gene match. The CDR3 region is CASSDGTGATYEQYF. For the CDR3, the DNA is TGCGCCAGCAGTGACGGGACAGGGGCGACCTACGAGCAGTACTTC.

The chain uses TRBV18 and TRBJ1-1; a possible D gene is TRBD1 (5 bases). CDR1 and CDR2 from the germline V gene are KGHSH and LQKENI. Trimming removed 3 bases at V and 1 base at J, with 15 bases between. The CDR3 extends over 16 amino acids. The CDR3 region is CASSPLPGTENTEAFF. Written as DNA, the CDR3 is TGTGCCAGCTCACCCCTCCCAGGGACCGAGAACACTGAAGCTTTCTTT.

V usage is TRBV11-2 and J usage is TRBJ1-2; D may be TRBD1 (5 bases). V was shortened by 1 base and J by 4 bases, with 10 bases between the two germline ends. The CDR3 is made up of 14 amino acids. Germline V gene data show CDR1 as SGHAT and CDR2 as FQNNGV. The CDR3 sequence: CASSLGGGVYGYTF. DNA for the CDR3: TGTGCCAGCAGCTTAGGCGGGGGGGTCTATGGCTACACCTTC.

This chain links TRBV12-1 with TRBJ2-7; TRBD1 was called by the table and not checked on the DNA. TRBV12-1 is labeled a pseudogene. This CDR3 region has 17 residues. The CDR3 coding sequence is TGTGCCAGCAGCTGCGATCCGGGACAGGGGGTTTTCTACGAGCAGTACTTC. Encoded protein: CASSCDPGQGVFYEQYF.